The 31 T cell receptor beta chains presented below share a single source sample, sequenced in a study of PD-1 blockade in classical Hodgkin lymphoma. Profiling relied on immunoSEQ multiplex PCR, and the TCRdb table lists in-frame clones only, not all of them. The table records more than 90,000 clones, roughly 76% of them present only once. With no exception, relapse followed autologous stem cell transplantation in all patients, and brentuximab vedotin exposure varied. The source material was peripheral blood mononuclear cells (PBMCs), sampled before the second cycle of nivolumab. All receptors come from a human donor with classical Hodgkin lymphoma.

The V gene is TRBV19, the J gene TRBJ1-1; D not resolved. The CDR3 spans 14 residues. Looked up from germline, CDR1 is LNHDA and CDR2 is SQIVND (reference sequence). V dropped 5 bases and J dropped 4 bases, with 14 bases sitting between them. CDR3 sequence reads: CASSLVGVGTEAFF. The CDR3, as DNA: TGTGCCAGTAGTCTTGTCGGGGTGGGCACTGAAGCTTTCTTT.

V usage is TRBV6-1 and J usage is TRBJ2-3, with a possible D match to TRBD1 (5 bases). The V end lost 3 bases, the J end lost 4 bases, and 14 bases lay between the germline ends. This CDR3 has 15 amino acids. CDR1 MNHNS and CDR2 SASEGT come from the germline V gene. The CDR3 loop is CASSDPGFKADTQYF. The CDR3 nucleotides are TGTGCCAGCAGTGATCCAGGGTTTAAGGCAGATACGCAGTATTTT.

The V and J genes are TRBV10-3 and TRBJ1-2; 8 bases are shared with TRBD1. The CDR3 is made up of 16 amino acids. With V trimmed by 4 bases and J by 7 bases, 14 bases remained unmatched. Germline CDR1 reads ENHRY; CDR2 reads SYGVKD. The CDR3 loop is CAISAVEGQGASGYTF. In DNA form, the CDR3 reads TGTGCCATCAGTGCAGTGGAAGGTCAGGGGGCGAGTGGCTACACCTTC.

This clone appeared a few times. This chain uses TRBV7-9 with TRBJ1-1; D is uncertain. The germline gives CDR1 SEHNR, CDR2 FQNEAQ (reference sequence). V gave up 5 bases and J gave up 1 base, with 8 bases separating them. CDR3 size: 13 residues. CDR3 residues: CASSPDENTEAFF. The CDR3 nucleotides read TGTGCCAGCAGCCCGGACGAGAACACTGAAGCTTTCTTT.

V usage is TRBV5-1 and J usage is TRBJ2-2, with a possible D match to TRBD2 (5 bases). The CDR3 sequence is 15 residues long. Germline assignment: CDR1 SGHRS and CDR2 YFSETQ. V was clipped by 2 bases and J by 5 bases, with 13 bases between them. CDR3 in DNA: TGCGCCAGCAGCTTCAGCGGAGAAGGGACCGGGGAGCTGTTTTTT. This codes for CASSFSGEGTGELFF. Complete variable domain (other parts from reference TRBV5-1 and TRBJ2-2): KAGVTQTPRYLIKTRGQQVTLSCSPISGHRSVSWYQQTPGQGLQFLFEYFSETQRNKGNFPGRFSGRQFSNSRSEMNVSTLELGDSALYLCASSFSGEGTGELFFGEGSRLTVL.

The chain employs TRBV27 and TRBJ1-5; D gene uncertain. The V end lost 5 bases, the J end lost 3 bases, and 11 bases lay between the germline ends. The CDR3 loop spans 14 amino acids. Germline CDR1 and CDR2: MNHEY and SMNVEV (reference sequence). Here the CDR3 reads CASSLRSFNQPQHF. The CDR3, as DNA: TGTGCCAGCAGTCTCCGGTCATTCAATCAGCCCCAGCATTTT.

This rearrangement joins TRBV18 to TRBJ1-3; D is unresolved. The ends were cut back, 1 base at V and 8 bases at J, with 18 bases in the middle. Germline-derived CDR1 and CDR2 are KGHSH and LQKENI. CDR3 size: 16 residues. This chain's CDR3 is CASSPRRSSSGYTIYF. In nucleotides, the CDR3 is TGTGCCAGCTCACCACGTCGCTCATCAAGCGGTTACACCATATATTTT.

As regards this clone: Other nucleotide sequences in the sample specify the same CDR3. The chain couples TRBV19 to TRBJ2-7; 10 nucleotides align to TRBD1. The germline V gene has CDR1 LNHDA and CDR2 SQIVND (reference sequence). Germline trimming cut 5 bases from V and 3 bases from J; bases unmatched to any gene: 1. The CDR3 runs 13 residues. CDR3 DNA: TGTGCCAGTAGTCGGGACAGGGGCTACGAGCAGTACTTC. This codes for CASSRDRGYEQYF.

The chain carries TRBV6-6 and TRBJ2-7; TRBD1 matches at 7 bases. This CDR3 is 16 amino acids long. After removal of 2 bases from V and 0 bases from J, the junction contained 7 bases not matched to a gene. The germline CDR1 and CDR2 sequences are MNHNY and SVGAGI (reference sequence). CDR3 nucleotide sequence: TGTGCCAGCAGTTACGCGTTCGGGACAGACTCCTACGAGCAGTACTTC. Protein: CASSYAFGTDSYEQYF.

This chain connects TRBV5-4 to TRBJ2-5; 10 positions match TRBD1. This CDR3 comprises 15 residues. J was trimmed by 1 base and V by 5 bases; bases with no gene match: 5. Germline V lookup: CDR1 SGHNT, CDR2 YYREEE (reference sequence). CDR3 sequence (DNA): TGTGCCAGCAGGAGGGACAGGGGTGTCCAAGAGACCCAGTACTTC. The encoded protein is CASRRDRGVQETQYF.

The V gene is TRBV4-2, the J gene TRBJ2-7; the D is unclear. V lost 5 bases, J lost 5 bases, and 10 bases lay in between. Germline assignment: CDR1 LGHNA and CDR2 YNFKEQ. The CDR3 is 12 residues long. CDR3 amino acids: CASSFHGNEQYF. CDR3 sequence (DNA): TGTGCCAGCAGCTTTCATGGGAACGAGCAGTACTTC.

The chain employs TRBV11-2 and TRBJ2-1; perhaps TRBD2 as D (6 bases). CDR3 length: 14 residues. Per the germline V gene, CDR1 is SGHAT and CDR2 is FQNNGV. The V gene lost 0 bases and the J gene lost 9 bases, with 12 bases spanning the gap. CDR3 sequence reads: CASSLEVAVSEQFF. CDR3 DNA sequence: TGTGCCAGCAGCTTAGAGGTAGCGGTCAGTGAGCAGTTCTTC.

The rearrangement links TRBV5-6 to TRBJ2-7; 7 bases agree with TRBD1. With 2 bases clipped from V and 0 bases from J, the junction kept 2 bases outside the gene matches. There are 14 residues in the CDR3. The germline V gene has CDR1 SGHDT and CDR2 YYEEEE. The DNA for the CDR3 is TGTGCCAGCAGCTTAGACAGGGTCTCCTACGAGCAGTACTTC. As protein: CASSLDRVSYEQYF. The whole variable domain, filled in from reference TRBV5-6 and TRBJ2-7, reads DAGVTQSPTHLIKTRGQQVTLRCSPKSGHDTVSWYQQALGQGPQFIFQYYEEEERQRGNFPDRFSGHQFPNYSSELNVNALLLGDSALYLCASSLDRVSYEQYFGPGTRLTVT.

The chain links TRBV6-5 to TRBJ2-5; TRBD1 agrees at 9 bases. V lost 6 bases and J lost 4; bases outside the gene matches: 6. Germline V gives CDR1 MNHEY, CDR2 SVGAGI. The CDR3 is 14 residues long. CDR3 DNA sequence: TGTGCCAGCAGCTTTGGGACAGGGACAGAGACCCAGTACTTC. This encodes CASSFGTGTETQYF.

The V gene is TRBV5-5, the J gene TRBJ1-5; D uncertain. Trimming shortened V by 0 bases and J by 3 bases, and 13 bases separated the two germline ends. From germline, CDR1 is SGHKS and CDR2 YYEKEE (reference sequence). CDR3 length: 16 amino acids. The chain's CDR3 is CASSLGPEVNNQPQHF. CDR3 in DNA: TGTGCCAGCAGCTTGGGGCCGGAGGTGAACAATCAGCCCCAGCATTTT.

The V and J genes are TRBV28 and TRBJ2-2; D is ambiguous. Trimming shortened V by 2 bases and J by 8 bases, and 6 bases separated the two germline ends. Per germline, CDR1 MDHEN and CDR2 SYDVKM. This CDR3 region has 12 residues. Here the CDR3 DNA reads TGTGCCAGCAGTTTAGCATCGGGGGAGCTGTTTTTT. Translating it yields CASSLASGELFF.

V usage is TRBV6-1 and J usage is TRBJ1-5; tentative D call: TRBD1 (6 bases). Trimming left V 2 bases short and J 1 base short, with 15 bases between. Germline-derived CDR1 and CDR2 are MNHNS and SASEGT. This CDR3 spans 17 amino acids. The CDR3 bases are TGTGCCAGCAGTGAAAGGGGGAAGGGATGGAGCAATCAGCCCCAGCATTTT. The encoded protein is CASSERGKGWSNQPQHF.

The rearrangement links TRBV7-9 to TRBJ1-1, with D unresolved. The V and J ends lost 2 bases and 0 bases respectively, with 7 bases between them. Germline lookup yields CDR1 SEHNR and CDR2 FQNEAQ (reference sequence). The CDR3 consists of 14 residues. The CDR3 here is CASSLMAVNTEAFF. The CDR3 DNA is TGTGCCAGCAGCTTAATGGCTGTGAACACTGAAGCTTTCTTT.

In nucleotides, the CDR3 is TGTGCCAGCTCCTCCGGGACAGGGTTGTCTGGGGCCAACGTCCTGACTTTC. This sequence encodes CASSSGTGLSGANVLTF. This rearrangement joins TRBV27 to TRBJ2-6, with TRBD1 matching over 9 bases. Germline V lookup: CDR1 MNHEY, CDR2 SMNVEV (reference sequence). J lost 1 base, V lost 8 bases, and 9 bases had no gene match. The CDR3 sequence is 17 residues long.

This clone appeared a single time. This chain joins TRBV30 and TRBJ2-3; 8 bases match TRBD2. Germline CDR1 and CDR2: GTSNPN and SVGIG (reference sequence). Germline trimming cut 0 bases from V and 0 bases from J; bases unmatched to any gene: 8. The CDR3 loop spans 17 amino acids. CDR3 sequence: CAWSVFGRGASTDTQYF. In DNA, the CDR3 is TGTGCCTGGAGTGTATTCGGGAGGGGCGCGAGCACAGATACGCAGTATTTT. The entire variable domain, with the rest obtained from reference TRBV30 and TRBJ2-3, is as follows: SQTIHQWPATLVQPVGSPLSLECTVEGTSNPNLYWYRQAAGRGLQLLFYSVGIGQISSEVPQNLSASRPQDRQFILSSKKLLLSDSGFYLCAWSVFGRGASTDTQYFGPGTRLTVL.

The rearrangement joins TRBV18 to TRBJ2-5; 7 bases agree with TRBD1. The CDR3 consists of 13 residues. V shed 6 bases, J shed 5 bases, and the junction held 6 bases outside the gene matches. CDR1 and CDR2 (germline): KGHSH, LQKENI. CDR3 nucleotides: TGTGCCAGCTCTCGGGGACAGATGGAGACCCAGTACTTC. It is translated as CASSRGQMETQYF.

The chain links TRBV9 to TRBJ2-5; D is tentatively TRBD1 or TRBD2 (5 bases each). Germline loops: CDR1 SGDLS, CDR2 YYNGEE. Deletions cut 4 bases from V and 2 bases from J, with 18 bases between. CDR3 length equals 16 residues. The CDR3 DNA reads TGTGCCAGCAGCTCATTCTCGGGGCAGGCACAAGAGACCCAGTACTTC. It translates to CASSSFSGQAQETQYF.

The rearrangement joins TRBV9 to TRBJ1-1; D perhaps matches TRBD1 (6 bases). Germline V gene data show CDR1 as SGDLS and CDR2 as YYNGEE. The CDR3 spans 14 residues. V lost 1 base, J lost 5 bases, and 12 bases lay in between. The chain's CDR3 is CASSVRGLRTEAFF. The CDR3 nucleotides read TGTGCCAGCAGCGTACGGGGGCTAAGGACTGAAGCTTTCTTT.

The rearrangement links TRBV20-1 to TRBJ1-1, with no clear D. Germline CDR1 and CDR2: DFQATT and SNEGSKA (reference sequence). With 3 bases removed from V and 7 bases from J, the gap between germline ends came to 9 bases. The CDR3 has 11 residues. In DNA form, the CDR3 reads TGCAGTGCTAGGGGAGCAGGTGAAGCTTTCTTT. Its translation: CSARGAGEAFF.

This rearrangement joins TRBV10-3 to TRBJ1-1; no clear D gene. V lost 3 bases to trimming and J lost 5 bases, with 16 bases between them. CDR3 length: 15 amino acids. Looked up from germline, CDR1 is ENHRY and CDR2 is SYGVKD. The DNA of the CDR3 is TGTGCCATCAGTGAATCTCGGACTTTTGGGACTGAAGCTTTCTTT. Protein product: CAISESRTFGTEAFF.

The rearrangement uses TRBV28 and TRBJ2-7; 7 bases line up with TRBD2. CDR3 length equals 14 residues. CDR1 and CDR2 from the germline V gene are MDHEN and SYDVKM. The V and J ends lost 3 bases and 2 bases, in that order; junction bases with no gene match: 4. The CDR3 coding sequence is TGTGCCAGCAGTTTGGGACTACCGCCCTACGAGCAGTACTTC. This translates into CASSLGLPPYEQYF.

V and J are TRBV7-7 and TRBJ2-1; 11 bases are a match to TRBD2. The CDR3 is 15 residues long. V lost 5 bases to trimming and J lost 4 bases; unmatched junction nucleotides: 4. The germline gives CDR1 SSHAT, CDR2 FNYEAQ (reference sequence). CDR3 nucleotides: TGTGCCAGCAGCCCGGGACTAGCGGTATACAATGAGCAGTTCTTC. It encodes CASSPGLAVYNEQFF.

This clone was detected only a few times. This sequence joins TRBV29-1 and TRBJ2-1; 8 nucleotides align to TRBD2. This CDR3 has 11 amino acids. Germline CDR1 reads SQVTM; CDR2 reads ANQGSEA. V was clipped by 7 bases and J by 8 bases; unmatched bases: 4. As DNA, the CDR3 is TGCAGCGCCGCAGCGGGAGATGAGCAGTTCTTC. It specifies CSAAAGDEQFF.

The CDR3 bases are TGCGCCAGCAGCTTGAGGGCGGGCTCCTACAATGAGCAGTTCTTC. Its protein product is CASSLRAGSYNEQFF. V gene TRBV5-1 combines with J gene TRBJ2-1; a weak D match, TRBD2 (5 bases). Trimming cost V 1 base and J 0 bases, with 8 bases left between them. Germline CDR1 reads SGHRS; CDR2 reads YFSETQ. The CDR3 runs 15 residues.

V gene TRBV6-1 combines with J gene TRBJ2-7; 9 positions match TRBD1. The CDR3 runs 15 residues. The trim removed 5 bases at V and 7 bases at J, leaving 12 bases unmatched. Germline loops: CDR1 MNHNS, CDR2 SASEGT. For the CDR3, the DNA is TGTGCCAGCAGTTCCGGGACAGGGAAAGGAGGAGAGCAGTACTTC. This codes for CASSSGTGKGGEQYF.

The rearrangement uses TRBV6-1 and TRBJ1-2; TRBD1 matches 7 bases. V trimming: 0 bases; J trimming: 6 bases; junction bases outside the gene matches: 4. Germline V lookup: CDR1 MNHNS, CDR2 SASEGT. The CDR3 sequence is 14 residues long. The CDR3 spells CASSEAQGVDGYTF. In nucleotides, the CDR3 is TGTGCCAGCAGTGAAGCGCAGGGGGTCGATGGCTACACCTTC.